Below, 28 T cell receptor beta chains from the same sample are listed, as sequenced in a study of cytomegalovirus exposure and HLA in healthy donors. 13 Jbeta primers and 60 Vbeta primers were used for the PCR. Assay used: immunoSEQ multiplex PCR; TCRdb lists only in-frame clones, some missing. The sample table sets out about 200,000 clones. Material for sequencing was PBMCs. The receptor set was obtained from a boy younger than 18 in good health and CMV-seronegative.

V gene TRBV30 combines with J gene TRBJ2-7, with D perhaps TRBD1 (6 bases). Germline values: CDR1 GTSNPN, CDR2 SVGIG (reference sequence). The CDR3 is made up of 12 amino acids. The V end lost 5 bases, the J end lost 4 bases, and 12 bases lay between the germline ends. The CDR3 bases are TGTGCCTGGGGGCAGGGGAGTTACGAGCAGTACTTC. Translating gives CAWGQGSYEQYF.

The genes are TRBV6-1 and TRBJ2-5; perhaps TRBD1 as D (6 bases). Trimming shortened V by 7 bases and J by 5 bases, and 8 bases separated the two germline ends. This CDR3 comprises 11 residues. Germline CDR1 MNHNS, CDR2 SASEGT. The CDR3 DNA sequence: TGTGCCAGCAAGAGGGGGGAGACCCAGTACTTC. The encoded protein is CASKRGETQYF.

The V and J genes are TRBV11-2 and TRBJ1-5; D unclear. The CDR3 loop spans 17 amino acids. From germline, CDR1 is SGHAT and CDR2 FQNNGV. Trimming stripped 1 base from V and 1 base from J, with 14 bases between. The CDR3 spells CASSLVIASRSNQPQHF. Written as DNA, the CDR3 is TGTGCCAGCAGCTTAGTTATTGCGTCACGCAGCAATCAGCCCCAGCATTTT.

The V call is TRBV7-9, the J call TRBJ2-1, with TRBD2 matching over 10 bases. V shed 8 bases, J shed 8 bases, and the junction held 9 bases outside the gene matches. The CDR3 covers 14 residues. Germline values: CDR1 SEHNR, CDR2 FQNEAQ (reference sequence). CDR3 protein: CASSTSGGAYEQFF. The CDR3 DNA reads TGTGCCAGCTCTACAAGCGGGGGGGCCTATGAGCAGTTCTTC.

The chain joins TRBV20-1 to TRBJ2-7; the D gene is possibly TRBD2 (5 bases). Germline V CDR1 and CDR2: DFQATT, SNEGSKA (reference sequence). The CDR3 has 11 amino acids. The ends were cut back, 6 bases at V and 1 base at J, with 7 bases in the middle. The DNA for the CDR3 is TGCAGTGCACGGGGTTCCTACGAGCAGTACTTC. It encodes CSARGSYEQYF.

The chain has TRBV6-5 and TRBJ1-1; D perhaps matches TRBD1 (5 bases). V lost 6 bases to trimming and J lost 0 bases, with 8 bases between them. Germline V CDR1 and CDR2: MNHEY, SVGAGI. CDR3 size: 13 residues. The CDR3 protein is CASRRQMNTEAFF. In DNA form, the CDR3 reads TGTGCCAGCAGGCGACAGATGAACACTGAAGCTTTCTTT.

The rearrangement links TRBV19 to TRBJ1-5, with a possible D match to TRBD1 (6 bases). Germline loops: CDR1 LNHDA, CDR2 SQIVND (reference sequence). This CDR3 has 13 amino acids. Trimming stripped 5 bases from V and 4 bases from J, with 9 bases between. The CDR3 sequence: CASSWGTNQPQHF. For the CDR3, the DNA is TGTGCCAGTAGTTGGGGGACAAATCAGCCCCAGCATTTT.

The genes are TRBV6-1 and TRBJ1-1; D perhaps matches TRBD1 (6 bases). This CDR3 contains 13 residues. Trimming removed 6 bases from V and 6 bases from J, with 14 bases in between. Germline V lookup: CDR1 MNHNS, CDR2 SASEGT. CDR3 sequence: CASSETGLSEAFF. The CDR3 DNA is TGTGCCAGCAGCGAAACAGGGCTTTCTGAAGCTTTCTTT.

The chain recombines TRBV7-2 with TRBJ2-7; TRBD2 aligns across 8 bases. The CDR3 consists of 16 residues. With 6 bases clipped from V and 1 base from J, the junction kept 11 bases outside the gene matches. Germline V gene lookup returns CDR1 SGHTA and CDR2 FQGNSA. CDR3 region: CASSDQRGLLSYEQYF. CDR3 nucleotide sequence: TGTGCCAGCAGTGACCAGCGGGGGCTCCTTTCCTACGAGCAGTACTTC. Variable domain in full (rest from reference TRBV7-2 and TRBJ2-7): GAGVSQSPSNKVTEKGKDVELRCDPISGHTALYWYRQSLGQGLEFLIYFQGNSAPDKSGLPSDRFSAERTGGSVSTLTIQRTQQEDSAVYLCASSDQRGLLSYEQYFGPGTRLTVT.

V and J are TRBV10-3 and TRBJ2-7, with TRBD1 as a possible D gene (5 bases). Trimming shortened V by 8 bases and J by 2 bases, and 16 bases separated the two germline ends. CDR3 length: 14 residues. CDR1 is ENHRY, CDR2 SYGVKD, per germline. The CDR3 loop is CAIGPTDRPYEQYF. Here the CDR3 DNA reads TGTGCCATCGGACCGACAGACCGCCCCTACGAGCAGTACTTC.

This chain uses TRBV30 with TRBJ1-2; 8 bases match TRBD1. V shed 3 bases and J 6 bases; nucleotides not matched to a gene: 6. Looked up from germline, CDR1 is GTSNPN and CDR2 is SVGIG (reference sequence). CDR3 length: 13 residues. Written as DNA, the CDR3 is TGTGCCTGGAGGGAGGGGACAGGCGATGGCTACACCTTC. Its protein product is CAWREGTGDGYTF.

As DNA, the CDR3 is TGTGCCAGCAGTTACTCGGGGACTAGCGGCACCGGGGAGCTGTTTTTT. Translating gives CASSYSGTSGTGELFF. The chain carries TRBV6-6 and TRBJ2-2, with 11 bases identical to TRBD2. Germline lookup yields CDR1 MNHNY and CDR2 SVGAGI (reference sequence). The CDR3 is 16 amino acids. The V and J ends lost 0 bases and 4 bases, in that order; junction bases with no gene match: 1.

The chain recombines TRBV7-2 with TRBJ2-3, with no clear D. V lost 5 bases and J 0 bases, leaving 12 bases between the germline ends. The CDR3 has 15 residues. Germline V gives CDR1 SGHTA, CDR2 FQGNSA. The CDR3 DNA follows: TGTGCCAGCAGCCTCGGTCCTCTAAGCACAGATACGCAGTATTTT. It yields the protein CASSLGPLSTDTQYF.

The chain joins TRBV6-1 to TRBJ1-5, with D maybe TRBD1 (6 bases). Germline-derived CDR1 and CDR2 are MNHNS and SASEGT. Trimming removed 5 bases from V and 1 base from J, with 12 bases in between. The CDR3 is 15 residues long. CDR3 sequence (DNA): TGTGCCAGCAGTATAGAGGGGGGGAGCAATCAGCCCCAGCATTTT. Encoded protein: CASSIEGGSNQPQHF.

The J gene is TRBJ2-5, the V gene TRBV5-1; D gene uncertain. Trimming pared 0 bases from V and 2 bases from J, leaving 11 bases between. The CDR3 is 15 amino acids. Germline V gene sequence: CDR1 SGHRS, CDR2 YFSETQ. The CDR3 loop is CASSLAPGSQETQYF. The DNA for the CDR3 is TGCGCCAGCAGCTTGGCTCCAGGATCACAAGAGACCCAGTACTTC.

This chain links TRBV5-1 with TRBJ2-1; 7 bases align to TRBD1. CDR1 and CDR2 from the germline V gene are SGHRS and YFSETQ. Germline trimming cut 1 base from V and 13 bases from J; bases unmatched to any gene: 8. This CDR3 spans 13 amino acids. The CDR3 DNA reads TGCGCCAGCAGCTTGCCCTCCGGGACAGATCAGTTCTTC. This translates into CASSLPSGTDQFF.

This chain uses TRBV19 with TRBJ2-1; 11 nucleotides match TRBD2. The junction had 11 bases not matched to a gene; V was cut back by 5 bases and J by 8 bases. This CDR3 has 16 residues. Germline lookup yields CDR1 LNHDA and CDR2 SQIVND (reference sequence). The CDR3 nucleotides read TGTGCCAGTAGTGCATTAGCGGGGGGGCAGTTGGATGAGCAGTTCTTC. Amino acids: CASSALAGGQLDEQFF. The full variable domain, completed using reference TRBV19 and TRBJ2-1, is DGGITQSPKYLFRKEGQNVTLSCEQNLNHDAMYWYRQDPGQGLRLIYYSQIVNDFQKGDIAEGYSVSREKKESFPLTVTSAQKNPTAFYLCASSALAGGQLDEQFFGPGTRLTVL.

This chain connects TRBV30 to TRBJ1-5, with 10 bases identical to TRBD1. Germline values: CDR1 GTSNPN, CDR2 SVGIG (reference sequence). The CDR3 is 14 amino acids. J lost 6 bases, V lost 3 bases, and 5 bases had no gene match. The CDR3 here is CAWRGGQGSQPQHF. The DNA of the CDR3 is TGTGCCTGGAGGGGGGGACAGGGGAGTCAGCCCCAGCATTTT.

V is TRBV6-5 and J is TRBJ1-3; the D is unclear. The CDR3 has 15 amino acids. Trimming left V 0 bases short and J 6 bases short, with 12 bases between. Germline CDR1 MNHEY, CDR2 SVGAGI. CDR3 bases: TGTGCCAGCAGTTACTCGACCGGGAGGGAAAACACCATATATTTT. Translation: CASSYSTGRENTIYF.

The chain joins TRBV6-5 to TRBJ2-5, with D tentatively TRBD2 (7 bases). V shed 8 bases and J shed 1 base, with 14 bases lying between them. Per the germline V gene, CDR1 is MNHEY and CDR2 is SVGAGI. This CDR3 region has 14 residues. Written as DNA, the CDR3 is TGTGCCAGCGGTGGAGGGGGGGCCCAAGAGACCCAGTACTTC. This encodes CASGGGGAQETQYF.

The rearrangement joins TRBV6-1 to TRBJ2-5, with D maybe TRBD2 (7 bases). Germline V gene sequence: CDR1 MNHNS, CDR2 SASEGT. The germline V and J ends were trimmed by 2 bases and 5 bases, with 18 bases remaining between them. The CDR3 totals 16 residues. The CDR3 is CASSESAGAGFETQYF. In DNA, the CDR3 is TGTGCCAGCAGTGAATCGGCGGGGGCGGGGTTCGAGACCCAGTACTTC.

This chain connects TRBV30 to TRBJ1-5, with TRBD1 as a possible D gene (5 bases). Per the germline V gene, CDR1 is GTSNPN and CDR2 is SVGIG (reference sequence). V dropped 2 bases and J dropped 9 bases, with 17 bases sitting between them. This CDR3 has 14 residues. DNA of the CDR3: TGTGCCTGGAGTTCCCGCGGGGGGTCTGGGCCCCAGCATTTT. Its protein is CAWSSRGGSGPQHF. Combining the CDR3 with reference TRBV30 and TRBJ1-5 gives the whole variable domain SQTIHQWPATLVQPVGSPLSLECTVEGTSNPNLYWYRQAAGRGLQLLFYSVGIGQISSEVPQNLSASRPQDRQFILSSKKLLLSDSGFYLCAWSSRGGSGPQHFGDGTRLSIL.

The chain links TRBV4-1 to TRBJ1-1; TRBD1 aligns across 12 bases. The CDR3 loop spans 18 amino acids. Germline V gene sequence: CDR1 MGHRA, CDR2 YSYEKL. J gave up 5 bases and V 4 bases, and 14 bases lay outside the gene matches. The chain's CDR3 is CASSLQRGQGASWTEAFF. The DNA for the CDR3 is TGCGCCAGCAGCCTCCAGAGGGGACAGGGGGCGTCGTGGACTGAAGCTTTCTTT.

J is TRBJ2-3 and V is TRBV9, with 11 bases that match TRBD2. The ends lost 6 bases at V and 0 bases at J; junction bases unmatched: 3. CDR1 SGDLS and CDR2 YYNGEE come from the germline V gene. CDR3 length equals 15 residues. DNA for the CDR3: TGTGCCAGCAACATAGCGGGGGGGAGCACAGATACGCAGTATTTT. This codes for CASNIAGGSTDTQYF.

The chain combines TRBV30 with TRBJ1-1, with TRBD1 as a possible D gene (5 bases). Per the germline V gene, CDR1 is GTSNPN and CDR2 is SVGIG (reference sequence). The V and J ends lost 4 bases and 0 bases respectively, with 15 bases between them. CDR3 length: 15 residues. The CDR3 nucleotides read TGTGCCTGGATACAGGTCGCTTCCTTGAACACTGAAGCTTTCTTT. It yields the protein CAWIQVASLNTEAFF.

The chain's CDR3 is CASSQEVGANEKLFF. The CDR3 coding sequence is TGCGCCAGCAGCCAAGAAGTAGGGGCTAATGAAAAACTGTTTTTT. The chain employs TRBV4-3 and TRBJ1-4; D is possibly TRBD1 (5 bases). Germline CDR1 and CDR2: LGHNA and YSLEER. V shed 0 bases and J shed 3 bases, with 8 bases lying between them. This CDR3 is 15 amino acids long.

The rearrangement joins TRBV27 to TRBJ1-1; 9 nucleotides agree with TRBD1. There are 14 residues in the CDR3. Germline V gives CDR1 MNHEY, CDR2 SMNVEV (reference sequence). J lost 5 bases, V lost 7 bases, and 8 bases had no gene match. CDR3 residues: CASTQGTGWTEAFF. In DNA, the CDR3 is TGTGCCAGCACCCAGGGGACAGGGTGGACTGAAGCTTTCTTT.

The V call is TRBV5-6, the J call TRBJ1-5, with D tentatively TRBD1 (5 bases). Germline lookup yields CDR1 SGHDT and CDR2 YYEEEE. This CDR3 has 15 residues. V was clipped by 0 bases and J by 3 bases, with 10 bases between them. Here the CDR3 reads CASSLDPGVNQPQHF. Here the CDR3 DNA reads TGTGCCAGCAGCTTGGATCCGGGGGTCAATCAGCCCCAGCATTTT.